A selection of T cell receptor beta chains follows, all from one sample in a study of regulatory T cells in long-lasting Graves disease. One entry per CDR3 protein results from TCRdb running MiXCR on the multiplex PCR reads. Seen here are 550,000 to 600,000 distinct CDR3 sequences, roughly 15% observed once, and the top ten hold 9.5% to 15%. These same data were also listed under a study on T cells in Graves' hyperthyroidism and ophthalmopathy.

Here the sequenced sample was peripheral blood mononuclear cells (PBMCs), taken at new diagnosis, from a patient treated with antithyroid drugs. These receptors originate from a man aged 18-30 years with Graves disease. The CDR3 runs from the conserved cysteine through the conserved F or W. Fields, in order: D gene, clone size, J gene, V gene, CDR3 protein, CDR3 DNA. D genes are given only for firm matches. Some rows mark clone size as missing; the rest say once, few, many or name a class of expanded clone.

NA,NA,TRBJ2-3,TRBV28,CASALSADTQYF,TGTGCCAGCGCCCTTAGTGCAGATACGCAGTATTTT
NA,many,TRBJ2-1,TRBV11-2,CASSSRAQGNEQFF,TGTGCCAGCAGCTCCCGTGCACAGGGTAATGAGCAGTTCTTC
TRBD2,NA,TRBJ2-1,TRBV20-1,CSATARGTSGRVGYNEQFF,TGCAGTGCTACCGCCCGAGGGACTAGCGGGAGGGTAGGATACAATGAGCAGTTCTTC
NA,many,TRBJ1-1,TRBV7-2,CASSLSPFGGTEAFF,TGTGCCAGCAGCTTATCACCATTCGGTGGAACTGAAGCTTTCTTT
NA,NA,TRBJ1-5,TRBV28,CASSSDRGGYSNQPQHF,TGTGCCAGCAGCTCCGACAGAGGAGGATATAGCAATCAGCCCCAGCATTTT
TRBD2,few,TRBJ2-3,TRBV13,CASSPVAGALDTQYF,TGTGCCAGCAGCCCGGTAGCGGGAGCCCTAGATACGCAGTATTTT
NA,many,TRBJ1-3,TRBV5-6,CASSSGNTIYF,TGTGCCAGCAGCTCTGGAAACACCATATATTTT
TRBD2,few,TRBJ2-2,TRBV19,CASSMGLAGSTGELFF,TGTGCCAGTAGTATGGGACTAGCGGGAAGCACCGGGGAGCTGTTTTTT
TRBD2,many,TRBJ2-5,TRBV2,CASSSSGTSGRIKETQYF,TGTGCCAGCAGTTCCTCCGGGACTAGCGGGAGGATCAAAGAGACCCAGTACTTC
TRBD1,few,TRBJ2-7,TRBV7-2,CASSFTPGQGYEQYF,TGTGCCAGCAGCTTTACTCCGGGACAGGGCTACGAGCAGTACTTC
TRBD2,many,TRBJ2-2,TRBV5-5,CASSRLAANTGELFF,TGTGCCAGCAGTAGACTAGCCGCGAACACCGGGGAGCTGTTTTTT
TRBD1,NA,TRBJ2-7,TRBV27,CVSSYRQGFPYEQYF,TGTGTCAGCAGTTACCGACAGGGTTTCCCCTACGAGCAGTACTTC
NA,few,TRBJ2-2,TRBV30,CAWSPRSAGELFF,TGTGCCTGGAGTCCCCGGTCAGCCGGGGAGCTGTTTTTT
NA,many,TRBJ1-1,TRBV3-1,CASSHATGSSYEAFF,TGTGCCAGCAGCCACGCCACCGGGTCTTCCTATGAAGCTTTCTTT
TRBD2,few,TRBJ2-1,TRBV7-3,CASSLDRGVGPSNEQFF,TGTGCCAGCAGCTTAGATCGGGGGGTGGGGCCGAGCAATGAGCAGTTCTTC
NA,many,TRBJ2-1,TRBV3-1,CASSQLNEQFF,TGTGCCAGCAGCCAGTTGAATGAGCAGTTCTTC
NA,NA,TRBJ2-1,TRBV19,CASSIAGGRDNEQFF,TGTGCCAGTAGTATTGCCGGGGGTCGCGACAATGAGCAGTTCTTC
NA,NA,TRBJ2-7,TRBV27,CASSLSGGGGGGQYF,TGTGCCAGCAGTTTATCGGGGGGAGGGGGAGGGGGGCAGTACTTC
NA,few,TRBJ2-3,TRBV7-6,CASSSQAVSTDTQYF,TGTGCCAGCAGCTCCCAAGCGGTTAGCACAGATACGCAGTATTTT
TRBD2,NA,TRBJ2-1,TRBV24-1,CATRARASGSNNEQFF,TGTGCCACCAGGGCAAGGGCTAGCGGGAGCAACAATGAGCAGTTCTTC
NA,NA,TRBJ2-7,TRBV10-3,CAISEGPQNPTGEYF,TGTGCCATCAGTGAGGGGCCGCAGAATCCTACGGGGGAGTACTTC
NA,NA,TRBJ2-3,TRBV7-3,CASSLTGWWESTDTQYF,TGTGCCAGCAGCTTAACCGGGTGGTGGGAGAGCACAGATACGCAGTATTTT
NA,NA,TRBJ1-3,TRBV16,CASSQSQTRSGNTIYF,TGTGCCAGCAGCCAATCGCAGACACGCTCTGGAAACACCATATATTTT
NA,many,TRBJ2-7,TRBV7-2,CASSLGRLAYEQYF,TGTGCCAGCAGCTTAGGCAGGCTGGCCTACGAGCAGTACTTC
NA,many,TRBJ1-5,TRBV7-8,CASSSGAYGNQPQHF,TGTGCCAGCAGCTCGGGAGCGTATGGCAATCAGCCCCAGCATTTT
TRBD1,few,TRBJ2-7,TRBV5-6,CASSRTGVVSHEQYF,TGTGCCAGCAGCCGGACAGGGGTAGTCAGTCACGAGCAGTACTTC
NA,few,TRBJ1-1,TRBV11-2,CASSLDRLMNTEAFF,TGTGCCAGCAGCTTAGACCGGCTTATGAACACTGAAGCTTTCTTT
NA,many,TRBJ2-7,TRBV28,CASSSPGTTYEQYF,TGTGCCAGCAGTTCACCCGGGACCACATACGAGCAGTACTTC
TRBD1,NA,TRBJ2-3,TRBV12-5,CASGNLSGQGTDTQYF,TGTGCTAGTGGTAACTTATCGGGACAGGGCACAGATACGCAGTATTTT
TRBD2,many,TRBJ2-2,TRBV12-3/TRBV12-4,CASSLRAGDTGELFF,TGTGCCAGCAGTTTACGAGCGGGAGACACCGGGGAGCTGTTTTTT
NA,NA,TRBJ2-7,TRBV20-1,CSARRGGNPDYEQYF,TGCAGTGCCAGGCGTGGCGGGAACCCTGACTACGAGCAGTACTTC
NA,many,TRBJ2-7,TRBV28,CASSTVWRADYEQYF,TGTGCCAGCAGTACCGTTTGGCGGGCAGACTACGAGCAGTACTTC
TRBD1,many,TRBJ1-2,TRBV3-1,CASSQVGTATGVDGYTF,TGTGCCAGCAGCCAAGTAGGGACAGCTACTGGGGTCGATGGCTACACCTTC
NA,many,TRBJ2-7,TRBV11-2,CASSLTLAAEQYF,TGTGCCAGCAGCTTAACCCTCGCTGCCGAGCAGTACTTC
NA,many,TRBJ2-4,TRBV7-8,CASSPGTVAKNIQYF,TGTGCCAGCAGCCCTGGGACGGTAGCCAAAAACATTCAGTACTTC
NA,few,TRBJ1-2,TRBV12-3/TRBV12-4,CASKGYGHGYTF,TGTGCCAGCAAAGGATACGGCCATGGCTACACCTTC
NA,many,TRBJ1-1,TRBV6-2/TRBV6-3,CASSYSLRGEAFF,TGTGCCAGCAGTTACTCGCTTAGAGGTGAAGCTTTCTTT
TRBD2,many,TRBJ2-3,TRBV7-2,CASRRTSGSTDTQYF,TGTGCCAGCAGGCGGACTAGCGGGAGCACAGATACGCAGTATTTT
TRBD1,many,TRBJ2-7,TRBV6-5,CASSYDRGHTYEQYF,TGTGCCAGCAGTTACGACAGGGGGCATACCTACGAGCAGTACTTC
NA,NA,TRBJ2-1,TRBV4-1,CASSQDLGLNAYEQFF,TGCGCCAGCAGCCAAGATCTCGGTCTTAACGCCTATGAGCAGTTCTTC
TRBD2,NA,TRBJ2-3,TRBV13,CASSPTGGAGGSTDTQYF,TGTGCCAGCAGCCCCACGGGGGGAGCGGGAGGCAGCACAGATACGCAGTATTTT
NA,many,TRBJ2-3,TRBV12-3/TRBV12-4,CASSFGGSMNTQYF,TGTGCCAGCAGTTTTGGCGGCTCGATGAACACGCAGTATTTT
TRBD2,many,TRBJ2-1,TRBV5-1,CASSLYDPTSGSSPFF,TGCGCCAGCAGCTTGTACGACCCGACTAGCGGGAGTAGTCCGTTCTTC
TRBD1,NA,TRBJ1-4,TRBV19,CASSRTGDEKLFF,TGTGCCAGTAGTAGGACAGGAGATGAAAAACTGTTTTTT
TRBD2,NA,TRBJ2-5,TRBV2,CASNGLAGYQETQYF,TGTGCCAGCAACGGACTAGCGGGGTACCAAGAGACCCAGTACTTC
NA,many,TRBJ2-2,TRBV20-1,CSARQRTANTGELFF,TGCAGTGCTAGACAGCGGACCGCGAACACCGGGGAGCTGTTTTTT
NA,few,TRBJ2-7,TRBV20-1,CSASPSGGTHEQHF,TGCAGTGCTAGCCCCAGCGGAGGGACCCACGAGCAGCACTTC
TRBD2,many,TRBJ2-1,TRBV11-2,CASSLGASGNNEQFF,TGTGCCAGCAGCTTAGGGGCTAGCGGGAACAATGAGCAGTTCTTC
NA,NA,TRBJ1-2,TRBV6-2/TRBV6-3,CASSYPTLRGGNGYTF,TGTGCCAGCAGTTACCCCACCCTTCGGGGGGGGAATGGCTACACCTTC
TRBD2,few,TRBJ2-1,TRBV30,CAWSLGGSGFYNEQFF,TGTGCCTGGAGTCTGGGCGGGAGTGGTTTCTACAATGAGCAGTTCTTC
NA,many,TRBJ2-1,TRBV5-1,CASSRETGTEQFF,TGCGCCAGCAGCAGAGAAACAGGGACAGAGCAGTTCTTC
NA,many,TRBJ2-3,TRBV2,CASSVVAVSIF,TGTGCCAGCAGTGTGGTGGCAGTTTCGATTTTT
NA,many,TRBJ2-7,TRBV11-2,CASSLDFGTIYEQYF,TGTGCCAGCAGCTTAGACTTCGGGACAATCTACGAGCAGTACTTC
TRBD2,NA,TRBJ2-3,TRBV5-1,CASSLAIIAGGSDTQYF,TGCGCCAGCAGCTTGGCCATAATAGCGGGAGGTTCAGATACGCAGTATTTT
NA,few,TRBJ2-5,TRBV20-1,CSAGASTSAVLDEAGNQETQYF,NA